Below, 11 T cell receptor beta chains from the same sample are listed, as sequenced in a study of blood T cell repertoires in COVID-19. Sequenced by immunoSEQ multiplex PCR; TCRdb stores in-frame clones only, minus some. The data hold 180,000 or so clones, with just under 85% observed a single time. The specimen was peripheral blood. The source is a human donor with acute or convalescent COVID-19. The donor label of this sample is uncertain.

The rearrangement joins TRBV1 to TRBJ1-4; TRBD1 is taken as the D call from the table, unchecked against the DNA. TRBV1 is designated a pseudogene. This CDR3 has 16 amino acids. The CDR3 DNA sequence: TGCACCAGCAGCCAACCGCCGGGACAGGGCCATGAAAAACTGTTTTTT. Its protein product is CTSSQPPGQGHEKLFF.

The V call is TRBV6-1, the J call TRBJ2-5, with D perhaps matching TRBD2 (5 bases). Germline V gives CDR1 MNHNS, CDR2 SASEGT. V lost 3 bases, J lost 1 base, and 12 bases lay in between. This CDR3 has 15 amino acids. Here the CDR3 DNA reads TGTGCCAGCAGTGACCAGCGAGGGTTCCAAGAGACCCAGTACTTC. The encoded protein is CASSDQRGFQETQYF.

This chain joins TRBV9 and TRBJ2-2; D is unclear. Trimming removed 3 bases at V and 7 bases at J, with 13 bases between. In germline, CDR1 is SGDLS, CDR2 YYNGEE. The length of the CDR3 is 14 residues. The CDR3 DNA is TGTGCCAGCAGCGCCAGCGTGAGTGGCGGGGAGCTGTTTTTT. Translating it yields CASSASVSGGELFF.

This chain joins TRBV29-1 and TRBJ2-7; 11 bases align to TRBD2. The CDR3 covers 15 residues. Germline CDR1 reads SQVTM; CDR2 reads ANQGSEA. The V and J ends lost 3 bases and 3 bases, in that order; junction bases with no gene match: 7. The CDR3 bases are TGCAGCGTTGAGGGGACTAGCGGAGGGAACTACGAGCAGTACTTC. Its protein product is CSVEGTSGGNYEQYF.

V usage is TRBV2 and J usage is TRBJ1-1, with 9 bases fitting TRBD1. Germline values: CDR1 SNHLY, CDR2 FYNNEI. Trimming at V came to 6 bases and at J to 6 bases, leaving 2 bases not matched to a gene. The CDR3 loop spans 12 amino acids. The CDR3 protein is CASRGQGSEAFF. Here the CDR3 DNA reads TGTGCCAGCAGGGGACAGGGTTCTGAAGCTTTCTTT. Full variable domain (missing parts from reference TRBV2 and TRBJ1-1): EPEVTQTPSHQVTQMGQEVILRCVPISNHLYFYWYRQILGQKVEFLVSFYNNEISEKSEIFDDQFSVERPDGSNFTLKIRSTKLEDSAMYFCASRGQGSEAFFGQGTRLTVV.

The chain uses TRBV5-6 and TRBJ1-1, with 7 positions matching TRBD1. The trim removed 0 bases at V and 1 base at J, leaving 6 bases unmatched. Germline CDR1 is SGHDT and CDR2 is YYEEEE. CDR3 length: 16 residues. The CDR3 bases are TGTGCCAGCAGCTTGGGGACAGGTAGAACGAACACTGAAGCTTTCTTT. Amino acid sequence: CASSLGTGRTNTEAFF.

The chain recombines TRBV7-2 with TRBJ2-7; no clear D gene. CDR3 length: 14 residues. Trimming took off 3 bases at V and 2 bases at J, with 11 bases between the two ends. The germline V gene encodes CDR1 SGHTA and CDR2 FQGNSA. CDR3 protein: CASSLGQYPYEQYF. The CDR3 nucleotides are TGTGCCAGCAGCTTGGGCCAGTACCCCTACGAGCAGTACTTC. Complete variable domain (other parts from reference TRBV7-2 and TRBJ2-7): GAGVSQSPSNKVTEKGKDVELRCDPISGHTALYWYRQSLGQGLEFLIYFQGNSAPDKSGLPSDRFSAERTGGSVSTLTIQRTQQEDSAVYLCASSLGQYPYEQYFGPGTRLTVT.

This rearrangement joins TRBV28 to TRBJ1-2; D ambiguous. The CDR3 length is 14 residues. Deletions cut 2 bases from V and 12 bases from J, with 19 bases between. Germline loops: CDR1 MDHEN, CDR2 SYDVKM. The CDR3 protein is CASSLVLRGVLDTF. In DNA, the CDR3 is TGTGCCAGCAGTTTAGTCCTCAGAGGAGTTTTAGACACCTTC.

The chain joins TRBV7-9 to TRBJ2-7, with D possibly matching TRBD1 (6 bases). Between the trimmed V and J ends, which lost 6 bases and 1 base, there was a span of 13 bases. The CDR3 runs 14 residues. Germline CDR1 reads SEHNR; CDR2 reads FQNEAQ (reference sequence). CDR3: CASRPSGESYEQYF. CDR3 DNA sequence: TGTGCCAGCAGGCCCTCAGGGGAATCCTACGAGCAGTACTTC.

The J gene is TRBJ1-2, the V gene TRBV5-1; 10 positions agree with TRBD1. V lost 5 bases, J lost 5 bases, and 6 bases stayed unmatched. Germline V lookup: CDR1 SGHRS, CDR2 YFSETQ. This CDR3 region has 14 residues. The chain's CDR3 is CASSSTGGAYGYTF. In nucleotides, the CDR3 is TGCGCCAGCAGTTCGACAGGGGGCGCTTATGGCTACACCTTC.

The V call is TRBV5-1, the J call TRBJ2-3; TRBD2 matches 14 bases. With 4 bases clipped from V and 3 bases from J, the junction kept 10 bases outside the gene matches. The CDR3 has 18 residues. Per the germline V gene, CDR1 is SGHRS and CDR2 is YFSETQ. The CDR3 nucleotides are TGCGCCAGCAGCATCTCCGGGACTAGCGGGAGTGGGACAGATACGCAGTATTTT. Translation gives CASSISGTSGSGTDTQYF.